This T cell receptor (beta chain) stems from a study of blood T cell repertoires in COVID-19. This CDR3 contains 13 residues. Looked up from germline, CDR1 is MRHNA and CDR2 is SNTAGT. Trimming pared 6 bases from V and 1 base from J, leaving 6 bases between. The table came from immunoSEQ multiplex PCR; TCRdb's copy has only in-frame clones and leaves some out. The table shows 300,000 to 350,000 clones, with 70% to 90% occurring only once. This clone was counted between two and nine times. The study recruited people aged about 18 to 95 years across approximately 24 US areas. Cohort 3 recovered donors had two negative PCRs, clearance, or symptom resolution.

The sample taken for sequencing was PBMCs or T cells enriched from blood (not recorded which). The clonotype originates from a young man who had recovered from COVID-19. The genes are TRBV6-4 and TRBJ2-2, with D perhaps matching TRBD1 (6 bases). Here the CDR3 DNA reads TGTGCCAGCAGACAGGGGAACACCGGGGAGCTGTTTTTT. Amino acid sequence: CASRQGNTGELFF.